These 20 T cell receptor beta chains were sequenced from one sample in a study of blood T cell repertoires in COVID-19. Generated by immunoSEQ multiplex PCR, the TCRdb table keeps only in-frame clones and is missing some. The sample has roughly 200,000 clones; around nine tenths are singletons. Sequencing used peripheral blood. Source of these receptors: a man between 18 and 29 years old with active or convalescent COVID-19.

The rearrangement joins TRBV29-1 to TRBJ2-3; 7 positions agree with TRBD2. This CDR3 contains 12 residues. From germline, CDR1 is SQVTM and CDR2 ANQGSEA. After removal of 5 bases from V and 5 bases from J, the junction contained 4 bases not matched to a gene. CDR3 loop: CSVLRGEDTQYF. DNA for the CDR3: TGCAGCGTTCTCCGGGGGGAAGATACGCAGTATTTT.

The rearrangement uses TRBV5-1 and TRBJ2-1; TRBD1 matches 9 bases. The ends lost 0 bases at V and 9 bases at J; junction bases unmatched: 4. Germline CDR1 reads SGHRS; CDR2 reads YFSETQ. This CDR3 spans 14 amino acids. The DNA for the CDR3 is TGCGCCAGCAGCTTGGAACAGGGGGCGAGTGAGCAGTTCTTC. Its translation: CASSLEQGASEQFF.

This clone was seen a few times. This sequence joins TRBV27 and TRBJ2-5; 8 positions match TRBD2. This CDR3 spans 14 amino acids. J lost 4 bases, V lost 6 bases, and 7 bases had no gene match. The germline CDR1 and CDR2 sequences are MNHEY and SMNVEV (reference sequence). CDR3 sequence: CASSPWAGGETQYF. CDR3 bases: TGTGCCAGCAGCCCCTGGGCGGGGGGAGAGACCCAGTACTTC.

In its sample, this clone was seen once. This chain uses TRBV6-1 with TRBJ1-1; 10 bases agree with TRBD1. V shed 3 bases and J 9 bases; nucleotides not matched to a gene: 4. This CDR3 has 13 amino acids. Germline CDR1 is MNHNS and CDR2 is SASEGT. The CDR3 loop is CASSDRDRGKAFF. The CDR3 nucleotides are TGTGCCAGCAGTGACCGGGACAGGGGAAAAGCTTTCTTT.

V gene TRBV2 combines with J gene TRBJ1-1; tentative D call: TRBD1 (5 bases). The CDR3 loop spans 13 amino acids. CDR1 and CDR2 (germline): SNHLY, FYNNEI. V was trimmed by 2 bases and J by 8 bases, leaving 12 bases between them. CDR3 sequence (DNA): TGTGCCAGCAGTGAATACGAGTCAGGGGAAGCTTTCTTT. Translation: CASSEYESGEAFF.

CDR3 coding DNA: TGTGCCAGCAGCTTAGTCGCGGGAGGGCCCTACGAGCAGTACTTC. It yields the protein CASSLVAGGPYEQYF. V and J are TRBV7-8 and TRBJ2-7; 9 nucleotides match TRBD2. The CDR3 spans 15 residues. The trim removed 1 base at V and 2 bases at J, leaving 3 bases unmatched. Germline V gene sequence: CDR1 SGHVS, CDR2 FQNEAQ. The variable domain in full, completed from reference TRBV7-8 and TRBJ2-7, reads GAGVSQSPRYKVAKRGQDVALRCDPISGHVSLFWYQQALGQGPEFLTYFQNEAQLDKSGLPSDRFFAERPEGSVSTLKIQRTQQEDSAVYLCASSLVAGGPYEQYFGPGTRLTVT.

This clone was seen just once. The chain employs TRBV13 and TRBJ2-1, with 13 bases identical to TRBD2. J lost 0 bases, V lost 1 base, and 9 bases had no gene match. The CDR3 covers 20 residues. Germline assignment: CDR1 PRHDT and CDR2 FYEKMQ (reference sequence). The CDR3 loop reads CASSLDRLAGGTSSYNEQFF. CDR3 in DNA: TGTGCCAGCAGCTTAGATAGACTAGCGGGGGGCACGAGCTCCTACAATGAGCAGTTCTTC.

This clone was detected once. The chain is built from TRBV30 and TRBJ1-6; 10 nucleotides line up with TRBD1. The CDR3 sequence is 15 residues long. V trimming: 4 bases; J trimming: 11 bases; junction bases outside the gene matches: 11. CDR1 GTSNPN and CDR2 SVGIG come from the germline V gene (reference sequence). The CDR3 loop is CAWNTLGQGSAPLHF. Here the CDR3 DNA reads TGTGCCTGGAATACCTTGGGACAGGGGTCGGCACCCCTCCACTTT.

V gene TRBV19 combines with J gene TRBJ1-6; TRBD1 aligns across 11 bases. This CDR3 comprises 15 residues. V lost 5 bases to trimming and J lost 10 bases; unmatched junction nucleotides: 7. The germline gives CDR1 LNHDA, CDR2 SQIVND (reference sequence). CDR3 DNA sequence: TGTGCCAGTAGTCGCCCCGGGACAGGGGGGTCACCCCTCCACTTT. Residues: CASSRPGTGGSPLHF.

The rearrangement joins TRBV11-3 to TRBJ2-1, with D perhaps matching TRBD2 (5 bases). CDR1 and CDR2 from the germline V gene are SGHNT and YENEEA. V lost 4 bases and J 8 bases, leaving 12 bases between the germline ends. The CDR3 covers 13 residues. CDR3 bases: TGTGCCAGCAGCTCTCCGGAGGCCGATGAGCAGTTCTTC. This encodes CASSSPEADEQFF.

The V gene is TRBV2, the J gene TRBJ2-5, with D possibly being TRBD2 (5 bases). The germline V and J ends were trimmed by 4 bases and 5 bases, with 11 bases remaining between them. Germline CDR1 reads SNHLY; CDR2 reads FYNNEI. The CDR3 is 13 residues long. The CDR3 DNA sequence: TGTGCCAGCAGTGCGGGGTTAGGGGAGACCCAGTACTTC. Its translation is CASSAGLGETQYF.

The chain employs TRBV30 and TRBJ1-2; 7 bases align to TRBD1. Germline-derived CDR1 and CDR2 are GTSNPN and SVGIG (reference sequence). Trimming took 2 bases from V and 0 from J; bases not matched to a gene: 21. The CDR3 is 20 residues long. CDR3: CAWSPYAGQHNSNANYGYTF. The CDR3 region has the DNA TGTGCCTGGAGTCCCTATGCGGGACAGCACAACTCGAACGCTAACTATGGCTACACCTTC.

This clone occurred a few times. This rearrangement joins TRBV7-2 to TRBJ1-2; maybe TRBD1 (5 bases). CDR3 length: 13 amino acids. V was cut by 2 bases and J by 4 bases, with 8 bases left in between. Per the germline V gene, CDR1 is SGHTA and CDR2 is FQGNSA. CDR3 residues: CASSLTGAYGYTF. As DNA, the CDR3 is TGTGCCAGCAGCTTAACTGGGGCCTATGGCTACACCTTC.

Only one count was recorded for this clone. V gene TRBV6-5 combines with J gene TRBJ2-2; 7 bases fit TRBD1. J was trimmed by 2 bases and V by 6 bases; bases with no gene match: 3. Per germline, CDR1 MNHEY and CDR2 SVGAGI. This CDR3 spans 14 amino acids. For the CDR3, the DNA is TGTGCCAGCAGCTGGGACAGAAACACCGGGGAGCTGTTTTTT. Translating gives CASSWDRNTGELFF.

The rearrangement uses TRBV30 and TRBJ1-2; tentative D call: TRBD1 (6 bases). This CDR3 contains 12 residues. In germline, CDR1 is GTSNPN, CDR2 SVGIG (reference sequence). The CDR3 loop reads CAGARDYNGYTF. The CDR3 region has the DNA TGTGCGGGGGCTCGGGATTACAATGGCTACACCTTC.

The chain couples TRBV30 to TRBJ1-1; 7 nucleotides agree with TRBD1. The CDR3 has 15 residues. The V gene's germline CDR1 is GTSNPN and CDR2 SVGIG (reference sequence). The junction had 8 bases not matched to a gene; V was cut back by 1 base and J by 3 bases. DNA of the CDR3: TGTGCCTGGAGTGATCAAACAGGGGAGTACACTGAAGCTTTCTTT. Its protein is CAWSDQTGEYTEAFF.

This clone was seen a single time. The V gene is TRBV9, the J gene TRBJ1-5, with TRBD1 as a possible D gene (6 bases). CDR1 SGDLS and CDR2 YYNGEE come from the germline V gene. There are 14 residues in the CDR3. Trimming pared 5 bases from V and 2 bases from J, leaving 11 bases between. The CDR3 DNA is TGTGCCAGCAGTCAGGGGTTCGGCAATCAGCCCCAGCATTTT. It translates to CASSQGFGNQPQHF.

This chain connects TRBV6-1 to TRBJ2-7; weak D call: TRBD2 (6 bases). The germline V gene has CDR1 MNHNS and CDR2 SASEGT. CDR3 length equals 16 residues. V dropped 1 base and J dropped 4 bases, with 17 bases sitting between them. The CDR3 DNA follows: TGTGCCAGCAGTGAAGGGTCCGGGACTGGGCCATACGAGCAGTACTTC. Its protein product is CASSEGSGTGPYEQYF.

This clone was seen only a few times. The genes are TRBV29-1 and TRBJ1-1; TRBD1 aligns across 8 bases. V lost 5 bases and J lost 7; bases outside the gene matches: 3. The CDR3 extends over 11 amino acids. The germline CDR1 and CDR2 sequences are SQVTM and ANQGSEA. CDR3 in DNA: TGCAGCGTTTCACAGGGGGGTGAAGCTTTCTTT. It translates to CSVSQGGEAFF.

The genes are TRBV7-9 and TRBJ2-1, with 10 bases lining up with TRBD2. The CDR3 has 16 residues. CDR1 SEHNR and CDR2 FQNEAQ come from the germline V gene (reference sequence). V was clipped by 3 bases and J by 7 bases; unmatched bases: 9. For the CDR3, the DNA is TGTGCCAGCAGCTTCCCCCTAGCGGGAGTACGGAATGAGCAGTTCTTC. It specifies CASSFPLAGVRNEQFF.